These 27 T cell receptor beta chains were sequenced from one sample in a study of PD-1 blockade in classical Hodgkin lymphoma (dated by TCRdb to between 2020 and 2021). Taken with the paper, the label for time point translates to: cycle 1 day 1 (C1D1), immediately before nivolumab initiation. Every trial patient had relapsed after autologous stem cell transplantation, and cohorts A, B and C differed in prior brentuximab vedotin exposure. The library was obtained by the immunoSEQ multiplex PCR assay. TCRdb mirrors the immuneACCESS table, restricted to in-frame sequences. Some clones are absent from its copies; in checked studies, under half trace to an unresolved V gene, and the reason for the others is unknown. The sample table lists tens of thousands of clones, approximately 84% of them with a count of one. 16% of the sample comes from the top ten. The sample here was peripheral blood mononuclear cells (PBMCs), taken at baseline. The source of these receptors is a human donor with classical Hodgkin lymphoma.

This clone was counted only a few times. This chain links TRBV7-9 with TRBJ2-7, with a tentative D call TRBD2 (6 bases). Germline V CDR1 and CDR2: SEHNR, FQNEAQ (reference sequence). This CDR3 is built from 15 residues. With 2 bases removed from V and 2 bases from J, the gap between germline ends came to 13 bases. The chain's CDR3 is CASSLSGSGAYEQYV. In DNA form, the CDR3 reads TGTGCCAGCAGCTTATCAGGGTCGGGGGCCTACGAGCAGTACGTC.

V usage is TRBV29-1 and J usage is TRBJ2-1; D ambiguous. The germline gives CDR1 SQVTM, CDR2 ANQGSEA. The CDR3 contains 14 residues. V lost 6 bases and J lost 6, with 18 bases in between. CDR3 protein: CSVAFGPTPNEQFF. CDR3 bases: TGCAGCGTCGCCTTCGGACCAACCCCCAATGAGCAGTTCTTC.

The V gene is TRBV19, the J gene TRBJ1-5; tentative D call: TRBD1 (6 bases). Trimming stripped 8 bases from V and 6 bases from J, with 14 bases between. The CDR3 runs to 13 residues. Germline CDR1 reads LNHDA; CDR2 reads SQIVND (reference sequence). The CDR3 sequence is CASSQGFGQPQHF. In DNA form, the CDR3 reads TGTGCCAGTTCTCAGGGGTTCGGTCAGCCCCAGCATTTT.

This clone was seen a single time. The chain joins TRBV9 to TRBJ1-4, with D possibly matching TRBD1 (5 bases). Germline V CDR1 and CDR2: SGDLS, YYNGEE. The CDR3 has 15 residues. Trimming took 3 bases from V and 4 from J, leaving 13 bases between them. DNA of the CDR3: TGTGCCAGCAGCGAGGGGAATCTAGGTAATGAAAAACTGTTTTTT. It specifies CASSEGNLGNEKLFF.

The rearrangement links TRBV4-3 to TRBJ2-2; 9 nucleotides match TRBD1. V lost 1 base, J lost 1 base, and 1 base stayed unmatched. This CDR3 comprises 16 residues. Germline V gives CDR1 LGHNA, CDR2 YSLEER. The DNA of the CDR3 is TGCGCCAGCAGCCAAGCGGGACAGGGGAACACCGGGGAGCTGTTTTTT. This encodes CASSQAGQGNTGELFF.

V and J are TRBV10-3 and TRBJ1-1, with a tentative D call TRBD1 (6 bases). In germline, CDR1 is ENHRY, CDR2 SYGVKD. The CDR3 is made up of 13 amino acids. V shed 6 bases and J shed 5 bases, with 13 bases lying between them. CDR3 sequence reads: CAISSGQTTEAFF. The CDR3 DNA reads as TGTGCCATCAGCAGCGGACAGACTACTGAAGCTTTCTTT.

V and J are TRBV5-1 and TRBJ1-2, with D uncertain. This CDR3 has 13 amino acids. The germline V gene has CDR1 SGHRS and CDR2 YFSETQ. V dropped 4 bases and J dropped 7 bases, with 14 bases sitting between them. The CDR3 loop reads CASSPDRFGGYTF. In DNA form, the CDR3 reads TGCGCCAGCAGCCCCGATCGTTTTGGTGGCTACACCTTC. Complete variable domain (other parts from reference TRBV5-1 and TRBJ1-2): KAGVTQTPRYLIKTRGQQVTLSCSPISGHRSVSWYQQTPGQGLQFLFEYFSETQRNKGNFPGRFSGRQFSNSRSEMNVSTLELGDSALYLCASSPDRFGGYTFGSGTRLTVV.

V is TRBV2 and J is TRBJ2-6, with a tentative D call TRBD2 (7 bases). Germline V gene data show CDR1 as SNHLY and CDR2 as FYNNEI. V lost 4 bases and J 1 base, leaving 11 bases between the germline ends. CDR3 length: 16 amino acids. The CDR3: CASSVGGLSGANVLTF. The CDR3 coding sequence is TGTGCCAGCAGTGTCGGGGGGCTTTCTGGGGCCAACGTCCTGACTTTC.

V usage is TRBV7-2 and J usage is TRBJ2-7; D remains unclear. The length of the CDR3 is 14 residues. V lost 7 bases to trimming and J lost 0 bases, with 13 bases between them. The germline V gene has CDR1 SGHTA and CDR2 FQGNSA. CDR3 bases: TGTGCCAGCAATCAGAACCCAAACTCCTACGAGCAGTACTTC. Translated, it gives CASNQNPNSYEQYF.

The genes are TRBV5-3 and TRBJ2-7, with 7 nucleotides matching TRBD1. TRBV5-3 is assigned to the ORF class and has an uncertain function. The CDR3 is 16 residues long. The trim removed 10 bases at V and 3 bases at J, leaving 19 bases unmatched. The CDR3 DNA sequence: TGTGCCCCAAATGATTGGGTAACAGGGGACGTCTACGAGCAGTACGTC. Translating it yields CAPNDWVTGDVYEQYV.

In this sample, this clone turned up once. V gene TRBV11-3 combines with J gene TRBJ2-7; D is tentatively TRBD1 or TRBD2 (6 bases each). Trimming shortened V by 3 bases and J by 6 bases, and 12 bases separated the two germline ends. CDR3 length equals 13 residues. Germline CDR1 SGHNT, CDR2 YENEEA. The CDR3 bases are TGTGCCAGCAGCTTCGAACCGGGGGCCGAGCAGTACTTC. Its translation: CASSFEPGAEQYF.

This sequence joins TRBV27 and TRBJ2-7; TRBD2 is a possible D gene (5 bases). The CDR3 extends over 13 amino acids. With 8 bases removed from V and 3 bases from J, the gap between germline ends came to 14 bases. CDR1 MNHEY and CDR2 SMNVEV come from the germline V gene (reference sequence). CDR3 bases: TGTGCCAGCGGGAACCCGGGGTTCTACGAGCAGTACTTC. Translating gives CASGNPGFYEQYF.

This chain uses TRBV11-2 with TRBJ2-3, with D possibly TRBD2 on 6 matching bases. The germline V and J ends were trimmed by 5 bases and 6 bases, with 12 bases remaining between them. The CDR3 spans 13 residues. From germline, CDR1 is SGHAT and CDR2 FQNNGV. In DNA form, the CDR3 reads TGTGCCAGCAGCCTGGAGGGGCCGGATACGCAGTATTTT. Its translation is CASSLEGPDTQYF.

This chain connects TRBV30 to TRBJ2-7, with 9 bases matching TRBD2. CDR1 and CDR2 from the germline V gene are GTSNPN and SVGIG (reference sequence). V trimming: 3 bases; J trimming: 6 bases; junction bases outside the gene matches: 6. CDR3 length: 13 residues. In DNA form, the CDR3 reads TGTGCCTGGAGCATGGGACTAGCTCTCGAGCAGTACTTC. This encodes CAWSMGLALEQYF.

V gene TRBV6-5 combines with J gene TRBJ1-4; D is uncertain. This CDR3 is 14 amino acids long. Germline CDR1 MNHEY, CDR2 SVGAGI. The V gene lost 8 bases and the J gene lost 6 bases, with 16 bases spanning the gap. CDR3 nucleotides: TGTGCCAGCTCCCGGACTCTACGGCATGAAAAACTGTTTTTT. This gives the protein CASSRTLRHEKLFF.

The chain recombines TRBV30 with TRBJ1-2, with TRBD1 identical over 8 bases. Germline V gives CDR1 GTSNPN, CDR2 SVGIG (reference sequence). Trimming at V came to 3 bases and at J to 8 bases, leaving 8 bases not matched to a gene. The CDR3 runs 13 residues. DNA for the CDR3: TGTGCCTGGAGCCTCTCCGGACAGGGCGGCTACACCTTC. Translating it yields CAWSLSGQGGYTF. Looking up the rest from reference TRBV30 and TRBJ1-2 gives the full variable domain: SQTIHQWPATLVQPVGSPLSLECTVEGTSNPNLYWYRQAAGRGLQLLFYSVGIGQISSEVPQNLSASRPQDRQFILSSKKLLLSDSGFYLCAWSLSGQGGYTFGSGTRLTVV.

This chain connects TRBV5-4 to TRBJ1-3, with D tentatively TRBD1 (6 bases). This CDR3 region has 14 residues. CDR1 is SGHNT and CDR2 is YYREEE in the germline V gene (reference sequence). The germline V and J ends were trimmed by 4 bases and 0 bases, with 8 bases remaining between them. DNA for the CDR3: TGTGCCAGCAGCGACAGGACCTCTGGAAACACCATATATTTT. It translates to CASSDRTSGNTIYF.

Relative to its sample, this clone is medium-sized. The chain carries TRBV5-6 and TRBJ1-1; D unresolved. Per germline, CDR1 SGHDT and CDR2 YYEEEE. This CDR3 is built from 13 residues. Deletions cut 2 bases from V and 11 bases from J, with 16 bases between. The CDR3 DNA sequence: TGTGCCAGCAGCTTCGGCCCAGGCCGGTGGGCTTTCTTT. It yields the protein CASSFGPGRWAFF.

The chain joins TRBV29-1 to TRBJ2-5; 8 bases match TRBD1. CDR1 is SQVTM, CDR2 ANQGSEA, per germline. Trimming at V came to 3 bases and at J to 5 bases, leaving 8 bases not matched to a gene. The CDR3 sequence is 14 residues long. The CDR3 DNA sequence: TGCAGCGTTGATACCGGACAGGGCGGTGAGACCCAGTACTTC. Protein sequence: CSVDTGQGGETQYF.

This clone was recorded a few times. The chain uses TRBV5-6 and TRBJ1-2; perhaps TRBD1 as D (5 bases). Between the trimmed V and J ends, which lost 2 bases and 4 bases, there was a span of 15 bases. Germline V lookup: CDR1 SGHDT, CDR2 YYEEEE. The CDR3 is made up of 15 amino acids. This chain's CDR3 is CASSLSGTGVYGYTF. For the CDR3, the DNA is TGTGCCAGCAGCTTATCTGGTACAGGCGTCTATGGCTACACCTTC. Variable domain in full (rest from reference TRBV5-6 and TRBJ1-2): DAGVTQSPTHLIKTRGQQVTLRCSPKSGHDTVSWYQQALGQGPQFIFQYYEEEERQRGNFPDRFSGHQFPNYSSELNVNALLLGDSALYLCASSLSGTGVYGYTFGSGTRLTVV.

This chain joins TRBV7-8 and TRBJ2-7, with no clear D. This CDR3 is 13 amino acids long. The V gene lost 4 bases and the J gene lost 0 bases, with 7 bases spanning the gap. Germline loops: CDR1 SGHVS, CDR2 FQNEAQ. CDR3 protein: CASSWGSSYEQYV. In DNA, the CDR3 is TGTGCCAGCAGCTGGGGAAGCTCCTACGAGCAGTACGTC.

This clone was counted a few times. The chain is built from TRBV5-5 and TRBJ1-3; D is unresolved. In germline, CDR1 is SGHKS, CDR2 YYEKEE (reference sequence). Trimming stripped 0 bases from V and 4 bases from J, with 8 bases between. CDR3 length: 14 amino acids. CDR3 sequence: CASSLGVQGNTIYF. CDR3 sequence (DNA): TGTGCCAGCAGCTTGGGAGTCCAAGGAAACACCATATATTTT.

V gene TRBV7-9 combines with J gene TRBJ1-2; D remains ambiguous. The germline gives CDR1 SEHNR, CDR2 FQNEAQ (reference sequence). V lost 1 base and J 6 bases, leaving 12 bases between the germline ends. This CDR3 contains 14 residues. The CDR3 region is CASSLGPIGNGYTF. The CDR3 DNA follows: TGTGCCAGCAGCTTAGGCCCTATAGGGAATGGCTACACCTTC.

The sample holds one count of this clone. CDR3 nucleotides: TGCAGCGTTGAAGATCTTGAGAGGGGACGCTCTGGGGCCAACGTCCTGACTTTC. This encodes CSVEDLERGRSGANVLTF. The rearrangement joins TRBV29-1 to TRBJ2-6; TRBD1 or TRBD2 may be the D gene (5 bases each). Germline-derived CDR1 and CDR2 are SQVTM and ANQGSEA. The length of the CDR3 is 18 residues. V lost 0 bases, J lost 0 bases, and 15 bases lay in between.

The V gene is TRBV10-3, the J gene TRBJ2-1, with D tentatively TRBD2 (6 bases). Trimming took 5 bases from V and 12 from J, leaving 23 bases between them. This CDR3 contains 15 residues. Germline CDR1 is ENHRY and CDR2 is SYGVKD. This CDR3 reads CAISPRDSVGFGQFF. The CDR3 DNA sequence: TGTGCCATCAGTCCCCGGGACTCCGTGGGGTTTGGGCAGTTCTTC.

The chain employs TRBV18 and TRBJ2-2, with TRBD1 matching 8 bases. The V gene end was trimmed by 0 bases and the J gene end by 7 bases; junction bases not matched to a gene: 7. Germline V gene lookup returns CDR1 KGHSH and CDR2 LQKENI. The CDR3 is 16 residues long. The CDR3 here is CASSPPRDRLIGELFF. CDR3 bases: TGTGCCAGCTCACCACCGAGGGACAGGTTAATCGGGGAGCTGTTTTTT.

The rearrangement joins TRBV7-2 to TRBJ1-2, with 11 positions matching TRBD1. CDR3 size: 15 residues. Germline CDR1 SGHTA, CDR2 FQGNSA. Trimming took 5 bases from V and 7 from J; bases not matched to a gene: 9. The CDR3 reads CASSADRGQYGGYTF. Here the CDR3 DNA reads TGTGCCAGCAGCGCGGACAGGGGGCAATACGGTGGCTACACCTTC.